A single sample is the source of the 9 T cell receptor beta chains below, sequenced in a study of blood T cell repertoires in COVID-19. The repertoire was sequenced with immunoSEQ multiplex PCR; TCRdb's copy has only in-frame clones and lacks some. The table includes 360,000 or so clones, about 90% detected once. Material: PBMCs or T cells enriched from blood (not recorded which). Source of these receptors: a woman between 25 and 40 years old who had recovered from COVID-19.

The chain joins TRBV9 to TRBJ2-1; 12 positions agree with TRBD2. The V gene end was trimmed by 4 bases and the J gene end by 0 bases; junction bases not matched to a gene: 8. Germline V lookup: CDR1 SGDLS, CDR2 YYNGEE. This CDR3 spans 18 amino acids. CDR3 residues: CASSLTSGGPYSYNEQFF. CDR3 DNA: TGTGCCAGCAGCCTAACTAGCGGGGGGCCCTACTCCTACAATGAGCAGTTCTTC.

The V and J genes are TRBV5-4 and TRBJ2-7; D might be TRBD2 (6 bases). From germline, CDR1 is SGHNT and CDR2 YYREEE (reference sequence). CDR3 length: 13 amino acids. The V gene lost 4 bases and the J gene lost 0 bases, with 8 bases spanning the gap. The DNA for the CDR3 is TGTGCCAGCAGCCAGACTAGCTCCTACGAGCAGTACTTC. Protein sequence: CASSQTSSYEQYF. Full variable domain (remainder filled in from reference TRBV5-4 and TRBJ2-7): ETGVTQSPTHLIKTRGQQVTLRCSSQSGHNTVSWYQQALGQGPQFIFQYYREEENGRGNFPPRFSGLQFPNYSSELNVNALELDDSALYLCASSQTSSYEQYFGPGTRLTVT.

This chain connects TRBV7-2 to TRBJ1-2; perhaps TRBD1 as D (5 bases). V shed 4 bases and J shed 8 bases, with 20 bases lying between them. CDR3 size: 15 residues. Germline CDR1 reads SGHTA; CDR2 reads FQGNSA. The CDR3, as DNA: TGTGCCAGCAGCTCCGGACACTCTAATGTGGGGGGCTACACCTTC. It yields the protein CASSSGHSNVGGYTF. The whole variable domain, filled in from reference TRBV7-2 and TRBJ1-2, reads GAGVSQSPSNKVTEKGKDVELRCDPISGHTALYWYRQSLGQGLEFLIYFQGNSAPDKSGLPSDRFSAERTGGSVSTLTIQRTQQEDSAVYLCASSSGHSNVGGYTFGSGTRLTVV.

The J gene is TRBJ1-1, the V gene TRBV28, with D possibly matching TRBD1 (6 bases). Germline V gene lookup returns CDR1 MDHEN and CDR2 SYDVKM. The CDR3 spans 11 residues. Deletions cut 4 bases from V and 10 bases from J, with 10 bases between. The CDR3 DNA is TGTGCCAGCAGTTACAGGGCGGGAGCTTTCTTT. It specifies CASSYRAGAFF.

This clone was picked up one time. The chain employs TRBV12-5 and TRBJ2-2; tentatively, D is TRBD1 (6 bases). The germline V and J ends were trimmed by 6 bases and 1 base, with 9 bases remaining between them. The CDR3 extends over 14 amino acids. Germline values: CDR1 LGHNT, CDR2 FRNRAP. In DNA, the CDR3 is TGTGCTAGTGGCCCCAGGGGGAACACCGGGGAGCTGTTTTTT. It translates to CASGPRGNTGELFF.

The chain carries TRBV29-1 and TRBJ2-7; D unresolved. The CDR3 runs to 12 residues. Germline CDR1 SQVTM, CDR2 ANQGSEA. V lost 5 bases to trimming and J lost 1 base, with 9 bases between them. As DNA, the CDR3 is TGCAGCGTTTCCCCCGGGTCCTACGAGCAGTACTTC. This sequence encodes CSVSPGSYEQYF.

This sequence joins TRBV28 and TRBJ1-2, with 9 bases that match TRBD1. There are 15 residues in the CDR3. V shed 6 bases and J 2 bases; nucleotides not matched to a gene: 7. Germline V lookup: CDR1 MDHEN, CDR2 SYDVKM. The CDR3 DNA reads TGTGCCAGCAGACTGGGGGACAGGGTCAACTATGGCTACACCTTC. This sequence encodes CASRLGDRVNYGYTF.

The sample holds one count of this clone. The rearrangement links TRBV28 to TRBJ2-7; 8 bases align to TRBD1. The CDR3 runs to 14 residues. CDR1 and CDR2 (germline): MDHEN, SYDVKM. The ends lost 7 bases at V and 4 bases at J; junction bases unmatched: 9. In DNA form, the CDR3 reads TGTGCCAGCACCTGGACAGGGTCCAGGTACGAGCAGTACTTC. Its translation: CASTWTGSRYEQYF.

The genes are TRBV28 and TRBJ1-5; the match to TRBD1 covers 7 bases. This CDR3 is 13 amino acids long. Germline loops: CDR1 MDHEN, CDR2 SYDVKM. V trimming: 5 bases; J trimming: 5 bases; junction bases outside the gene matches: 3. The CDR3 bases are TGTGCCAGCAGTCCCCAGGGGGATCAGCCCCAGCATTTT. This translates into CASSPQGDQPQHF.